Sequencing of this TCR beta chain was carried out in a study of T cell responses to AZD1222 COVID-19 vaccine. By its share, this clone is large. Its antigen remains unidentified. Study findings and constraints: Increased Spike-specific TCR breadth and depth were observed after two AZD1222 doses.

Produced via immunoSEQ multiplex PCR; TCRdb's table is partial and in-frame only. Here the sample spans about 110,000 clones, roughly 86% being singletons. This receptor was obtained from an adult in good health. The sample in question was peripheral blood, obtained on day 0 of MenACWY control vaccination.

The CDR3 nucleotides read TGTGCCAGCAGTGAAGAGGGCTCCAAATACAATGAGCAGTTCTTC. This codes for CASSEEGSKYNEQFF. V gene TRBV2 combines with J gene TRBJ2-1; no definite D call. From germline, CDR1 is SNHLY and CDR2 FYNNEI. The CDR3 is made up of 15 amino acids. Trimming took off 1 base at V and 4 bases at J, with 11 bases between the two ends.